This T cell receptor (beta chain) was identified in a study of cytomegalovirus exposure and HLA in healthy donors. General study results and limits: The study recorded 160 or so TCR beta chains that were cytomegalovirus-associated.

Primers: 60 Vbeta forward and 13 Jbeta reverse. Original data processing: Counted up in a later analysis, unique TCR beta chains came to some 72 million, with some 11 million shared. TCRdb keeps only in-frame clones here, not all; method: immunoSEQ multiplex PCR. V, J and clone size derive from that table, while D and trimming were established from the DNA sequence. The profile shows 150,000 to 200,000 clones, 68% of them singletons. The trim removed 7 bases at V and 4 bases at J, leaving 4 bases unmatched. From germline, CDR1 is MDHEN and CDR2 SYDVKM. The CDR3 loop spans 13 amino acids. Regarding this clone: Antigen: not known.

The chain recombines TRBV28 with TRBJ1-2; TRBD1 agrees at 9 bases. This TCR derives from a man aged 50-60 years in good health and CMV-seronegative. Sequenced input: PBMCs. CDR3 amino acids: CASTLTGGYGYTF. The CDR3 region has the DNA TGTGCCAGCACCCTGACAGGGGGCTATGGCTACACCTTC.